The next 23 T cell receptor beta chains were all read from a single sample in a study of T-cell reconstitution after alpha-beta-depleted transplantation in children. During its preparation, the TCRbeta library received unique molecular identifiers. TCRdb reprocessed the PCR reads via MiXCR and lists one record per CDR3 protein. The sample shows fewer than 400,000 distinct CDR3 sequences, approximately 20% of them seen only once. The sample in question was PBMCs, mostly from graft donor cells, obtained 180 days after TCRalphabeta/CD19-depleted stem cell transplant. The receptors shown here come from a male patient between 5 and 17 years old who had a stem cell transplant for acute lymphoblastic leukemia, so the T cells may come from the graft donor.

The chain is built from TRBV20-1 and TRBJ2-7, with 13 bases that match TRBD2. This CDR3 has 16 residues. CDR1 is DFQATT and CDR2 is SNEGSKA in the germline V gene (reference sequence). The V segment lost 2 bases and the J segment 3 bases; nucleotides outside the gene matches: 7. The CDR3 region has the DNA TGCAGTGCTAGACCCGGGACTAGCGGGACTATCTACGAGCAGTACTTC. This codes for CSARPGTSGTIYEQYF.

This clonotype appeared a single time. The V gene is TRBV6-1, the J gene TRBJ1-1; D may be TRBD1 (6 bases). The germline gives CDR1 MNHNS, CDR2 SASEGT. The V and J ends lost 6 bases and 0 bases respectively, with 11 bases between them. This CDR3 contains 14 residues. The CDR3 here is CASRTGGLNTEAFF. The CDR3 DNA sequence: TGTGCCAGCAGAACCGGGGGCCTGAACACTGAAGCTTTCTTT.

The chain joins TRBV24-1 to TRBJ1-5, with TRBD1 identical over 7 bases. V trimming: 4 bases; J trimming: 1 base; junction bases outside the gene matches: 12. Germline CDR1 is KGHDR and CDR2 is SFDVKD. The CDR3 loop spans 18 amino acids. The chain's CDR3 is CATSDSDRVARSNQPQHF. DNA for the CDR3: TGTGCCACCAGTGACAGTGACAGGGTTGCAAGAAGCAATCAGCCCCAGCATTTT.

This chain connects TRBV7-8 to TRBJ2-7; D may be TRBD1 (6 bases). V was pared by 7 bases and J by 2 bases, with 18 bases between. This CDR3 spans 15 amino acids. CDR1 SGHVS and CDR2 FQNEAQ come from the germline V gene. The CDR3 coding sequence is TGTGCCAGCAATATACAGGGTATAGGAACCTACGAGCAGTACTTC. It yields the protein CASNIQGIGTYEQYF.

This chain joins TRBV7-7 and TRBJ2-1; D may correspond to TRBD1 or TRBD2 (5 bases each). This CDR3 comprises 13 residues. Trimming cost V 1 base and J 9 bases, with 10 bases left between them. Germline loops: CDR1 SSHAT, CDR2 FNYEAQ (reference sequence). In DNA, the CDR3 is TGTGCCAGCAGCTTAGAGGGGAGCGGTGAGCAGTTCTTC. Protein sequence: CASSLEGSGEQFF.

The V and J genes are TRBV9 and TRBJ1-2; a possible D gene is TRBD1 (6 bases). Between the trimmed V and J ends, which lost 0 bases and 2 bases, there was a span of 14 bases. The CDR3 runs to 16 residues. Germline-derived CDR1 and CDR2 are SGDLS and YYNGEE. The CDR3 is CASSVAVWGANYGYTF. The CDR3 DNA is TGTGCCAGCAGCGTAGCGGTGTGGGGGGCCAACTATGGCTACACCTTC.

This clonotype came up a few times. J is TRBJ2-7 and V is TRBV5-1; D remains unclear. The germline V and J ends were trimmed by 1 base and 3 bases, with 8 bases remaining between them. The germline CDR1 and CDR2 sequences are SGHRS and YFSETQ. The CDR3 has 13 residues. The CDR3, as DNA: TGCGCCAGCAGCTTGCTGGGTGTCTACGAGCAGTACTTC. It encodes CASSLLGVYEQYF.

The CDR3 here is CASSPRTGSNTEAFF. In DNA, the CDR3 is TGTGCCAGCAGTCCCCGGACAGGGTCAAACACTGAAGCTTTCTTT. J is TRBJ1-1 and V is TRBV27; TRBD1 aligns across 8 bases. The CDR3 runs 15 residues. CDR1 is MNHEY, CDR2 SMNVEV, per germline (reference sequence). V was clipped by 5 bases and J by 2 bases; unmatched bases: 7.

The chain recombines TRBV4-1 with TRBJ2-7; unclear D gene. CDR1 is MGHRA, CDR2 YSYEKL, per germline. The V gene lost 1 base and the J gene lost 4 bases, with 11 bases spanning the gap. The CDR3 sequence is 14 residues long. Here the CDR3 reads CASSQVTRRYEQYF. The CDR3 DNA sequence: TGCGCCAGCAGCCAAGTGACTCGGCGGTACGAGCAGTACTTC.

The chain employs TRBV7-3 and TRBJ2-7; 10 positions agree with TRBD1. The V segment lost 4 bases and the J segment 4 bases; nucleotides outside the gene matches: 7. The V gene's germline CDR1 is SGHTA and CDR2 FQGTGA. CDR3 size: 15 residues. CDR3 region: CASSYGTGEIYEQYF. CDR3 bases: TGTGCCAGCAGCTACGGGACAGGGGAAATTTACGAGCAGTACTTC.

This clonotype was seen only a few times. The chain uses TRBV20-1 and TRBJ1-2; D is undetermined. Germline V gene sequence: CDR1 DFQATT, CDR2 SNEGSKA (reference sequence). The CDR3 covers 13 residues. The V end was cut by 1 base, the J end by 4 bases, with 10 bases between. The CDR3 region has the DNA TGCAGTGCTAGAGTAAAGGGCCCCTATGGCTACACCTTC. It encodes CSARVKGPYGYTF.

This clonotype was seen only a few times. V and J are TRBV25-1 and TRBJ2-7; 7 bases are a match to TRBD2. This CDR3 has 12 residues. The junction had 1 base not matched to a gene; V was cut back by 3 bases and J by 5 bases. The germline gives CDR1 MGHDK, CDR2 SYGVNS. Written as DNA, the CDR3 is TGTGCCAGCAGTGACGGGAGGAACGAGCAGTACTTC. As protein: CASSDGRNEQYF.

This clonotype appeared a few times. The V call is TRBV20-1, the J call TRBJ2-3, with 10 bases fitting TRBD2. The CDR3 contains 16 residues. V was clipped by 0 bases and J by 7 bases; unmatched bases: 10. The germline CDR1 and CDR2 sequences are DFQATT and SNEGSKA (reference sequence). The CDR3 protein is CSARDPTSGTFNTQYF. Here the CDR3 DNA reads TGCAGTGCTAGAGATCCAACTAGCGGGACCTTTAATACGCAGTATTTT.

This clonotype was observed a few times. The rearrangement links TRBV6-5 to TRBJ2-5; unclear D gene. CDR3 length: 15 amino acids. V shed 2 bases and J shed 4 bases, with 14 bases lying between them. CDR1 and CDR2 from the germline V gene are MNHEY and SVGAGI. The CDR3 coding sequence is TGTGCCAGCAGTTACGGGGTCGAGACGGTAGAGACCCAGTACTTC. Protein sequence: CASSYGVETVETQYF.

In DNA form, the CDR3 reads TGTGCCAGCAGCTTAGTCTCGGGGGCGAGGAGGAAAGAGACCCAGTACTTC. It codes for CASSLVSGARRKETQYF. V is TRBV11-2 and J is TRBJ2-5, with D perhaps matching TRBD1 or TRBD2 (6 bases each). The CDR3 length is 17 residues. V lost 1 base to trimming and J lost 3 bases, with 18 bases between them. CDR1 and CDR2 from the germline V gene are SGHAT and FQNNGV.

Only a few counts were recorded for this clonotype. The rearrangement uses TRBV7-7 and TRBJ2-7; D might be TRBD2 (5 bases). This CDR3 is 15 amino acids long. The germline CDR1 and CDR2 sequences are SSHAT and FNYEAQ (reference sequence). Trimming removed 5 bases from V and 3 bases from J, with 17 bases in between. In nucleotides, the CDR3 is TGTGCCAGCAGCCCTCGCCCGGGGAACTTCTACGAGCAGTACTTC. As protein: CASSPRPGNFYEQYF.

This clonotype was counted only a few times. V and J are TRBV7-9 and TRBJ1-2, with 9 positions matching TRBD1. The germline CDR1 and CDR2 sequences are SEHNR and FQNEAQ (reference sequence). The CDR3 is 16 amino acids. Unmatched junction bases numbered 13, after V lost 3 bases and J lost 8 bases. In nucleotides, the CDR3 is TGTGCCAGCAGCTTGGCGACAGGGGGAGTCTATGGCGGCTACACCTTC. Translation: CASSLATGGVYGGYTF.

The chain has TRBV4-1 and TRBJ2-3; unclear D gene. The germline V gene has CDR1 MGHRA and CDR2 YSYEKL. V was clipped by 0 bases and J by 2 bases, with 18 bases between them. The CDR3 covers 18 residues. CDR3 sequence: CASSQEGTYLLFTDTQYF. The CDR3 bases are TGCGCCAGCAGCCAAGAAGGCACCTACCTTCTTTTCACAGATACGCAGTATTTT.

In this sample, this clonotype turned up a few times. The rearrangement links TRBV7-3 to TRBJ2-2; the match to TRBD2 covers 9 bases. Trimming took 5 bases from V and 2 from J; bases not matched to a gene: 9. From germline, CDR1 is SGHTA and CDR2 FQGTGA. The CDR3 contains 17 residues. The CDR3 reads CASSPAAGGPNTGELFF. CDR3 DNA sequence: TGTGCCAGCAGCCCCGCAGCGGGAGGTCCCAACACCGGGGAGCTGTTTTTT.

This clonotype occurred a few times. The CDR3 bases are TGCAGTGCTAGAGATCGGAACACCATATATTTT. As protein: CSARDRNTIYF. This sequence joins TRBV20-1 and TRBJ1-3; D is ambiguous. The V and J ends lost 0 bases and 7 bases respectively, with 4 bases between them. Germline CDR1 reads DFQATT; CDR2 reads SNEGSKA (reference sequence). CDR3 length: 11 amino acids.

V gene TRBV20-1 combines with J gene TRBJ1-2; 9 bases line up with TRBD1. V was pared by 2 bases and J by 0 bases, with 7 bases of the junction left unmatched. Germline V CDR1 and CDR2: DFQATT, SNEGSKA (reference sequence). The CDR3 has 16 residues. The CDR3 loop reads CSARKMGQGANYGYTF. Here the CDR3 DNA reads TGCAGTGCTAGAAAAATGGGACAGGGAGCTAACTATGGCTACACCTTC.

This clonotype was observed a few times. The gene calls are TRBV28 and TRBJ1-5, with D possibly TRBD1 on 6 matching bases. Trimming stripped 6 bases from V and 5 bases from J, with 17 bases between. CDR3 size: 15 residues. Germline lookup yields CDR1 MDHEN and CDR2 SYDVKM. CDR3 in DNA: TGTGCCAGCAGCGTCAGGGGCGCGCTGTATCAGCCCCAGCATTTT. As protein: CASSVRGALYQPQHF.

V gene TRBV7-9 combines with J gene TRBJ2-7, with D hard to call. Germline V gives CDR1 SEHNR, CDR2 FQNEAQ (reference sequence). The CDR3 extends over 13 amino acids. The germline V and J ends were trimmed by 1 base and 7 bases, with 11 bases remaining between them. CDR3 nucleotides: TGTGCCAGCAGCTTAGGGTTAGGTGGGGAGCAGTACTTC. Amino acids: CASSLGLGGEQYF.